The next 9 T cell receptor beta chains were all read from a single sample in a study of T cells in Graves' hyperthyroidism and ophthalmopathy. RNA transcripts gave rise to amplified TCR beta CDR3 regions. Carried out on the TCR CDR3, a first-round RT-PCR used the HTBI primer set. TCRdb reprocessed the multiplex PCR reads with MiXCR, giving one entry per CDR3 protein. Of 300,000 to 450,000 distinct CDR3 sequences listed, roughly 17% are singletons. What was sequenced was blood. These receptor sequences come from a woman aged 25 to 39 with Graves' hyperthyroidism that later progressed to Graves' ophthalmopathy.

In this sample, this clonotype turned up many times. J is TRBJ2-5 and V is TRBV5-1; 12 bases are shared with TRBD2. The germline gives CDR1 SGHRS, CDR2 YFSETQ. V dropped 4 bases and J dropped 5; count of bases not matched to a gene: 6. There are 15 residues in the CDR3. CDR3 loop: CASSIGTSGQETQYF. The CDR3 nucleotides read TGCGCCAGCAGCATAGGGACTAGCGGGCAGGAGACCCAGTACTTC. Full variable domain (outside the CDR3, taken from reference TRBV5-1 and TRBJ2-5): KAGVTQTPRYLIKTRGQQVTLSCSPISGHRSVSWYQQTPGQGLQFLFEYFSETQRNKGNFPGRFSGRQFSNSRSEMNVSTLELGDSALYLCASSIGTSGQETQYFGPGTRLLVL.

Remarks on this clonotype: Possible read error: a much larger clone is one base away. The chain has TRBV3-1 and TRBJ2-7; 11 bases map to TRBD2. In germline, CDR1 is LGHDT, CDR2 YNNKEL (reference sequence). The CDR3 spans 16 residues. The CDR3 bases are TGTGCCAGCAACCAAGATGAGGGACTAGCGGTCTACGAGCAGTACTTC. Its translation is CASNQDEGLAVYEQYF.

The J gene is TRBJ1-2, the V gene TRBV19; 8 bases match TRBD1. The CDR3 totals 15 residues. V trimming: 4 bases; J trimming: 1 base; junction bases outside the gene matches: 5. In germline, CDR1 is LNHDA, CDR2 SQIVND (reference sequence). Here the CDR3 DNA reads TGTGCCAGTAGTAGGGGACAGGTCGGTAACTATGGCTACACCTTC. Translated: CASSRGQVGNYGYTF. The full variable domain, in which reference TRBV19 and TRBJ1-2 provide the parts outside the CDR3, is DGGITQSPKYLFRKEGQNVTLSCEQNLNHDAMYWYRQDPGQGLRLIYYSQIVNDFQKGDIAEGYSVSREKKESFPLTVTSAQKNPTAFYLCASSRGQVGNYGYTFGSGTRLTVV.

CDR3: CASSGTSGGPEQYF. For the CDR3, the DNA is TGTGCCAGCAGCGGGACTAGCGGGGGGCCCGAGCAGTACTTC. The V call is TRBV27, the J call TRBJ2-7; 15 bases align to TRBD2. CDR1 is MNHEY, CDR2 SMNVEV, per germline (reference sequence). The J segment lost 6 bases and the V segment lost 6 bases, leaving 3 bases of the junction unmatched. This CDR3 has 14 residues.

This clonotype was picked up many times. The J gene is TRBJ2-1, the V gene TRBV7-9, with D unclear. The germline V gene has CDR1 SEHNR and CDR2 FQNEAQ (reference sequence). Trimming took 4 bases from V and 5 from J, leaving 12 bases between them. The CDR3 covers 14 residues. CDR3 nucleotide sequence: TGTGCCAGCAGCTCGCTGTGGGCCCACAATGAGCAGTTCTTC. Protein: CASSSLWAHNEQFF. The full variable domain, completed using reference TRBV7-9 and TRBJ2-1, is DTGVSQNPRHKITKRGQNVTFRCDPISEHNRLYWYRQTLGQGPEFLTYFQNEAQLEKSRLLSDRFSAERPKGSFSTLEIQRTEQGDSAMYLCASSSLWAHNEQFFGPGTRLTVL.

The chain recombines TRBV28 with TRBJ1-1; perhaps TRBD1 as D (5 bases). The V gene's germline CDR1 is MDHEN and CDR2 SYDVKM. Trimming stripped 6 bases from V and 0 bases from J, with 17 bases between. The CDR3 contains 16 residues. CDR3 region: CASSRDSPSLNTEAFF. In DNA form, the CDR3 reads TGTGCCAGCAGCCGCGACAGTCCCTCCTTGAACACTGAAGCTTTCTTT.

Turning to this clonotype: A much larger clone lies a single base off, so this may be a read error. The chain is built from TRBV6-5 and TRBJ1-2; TRBD1 might be the D (5 bases). The ends were cut back, 4 bases at V and 6 bases at J, with 12 bases in the middle. CDR3 size: 13 residues. Germline V gene lookup returns CDR1 MNHEY and CDR2 SVGAGI. The CDR3 protein is CASSCSSGNGYTF. DNA of the CDR3: TGTGCCAGCAGTTGCTCATCAGGGAATGGCTACACCTTC.

The J gene is TRBJ1-5, the V gene TRBV13, with 9 bases lining up with TRBD1. J lost 8 bases, V lost 5 bases, and 4 bases had no gene match. The CDR3 runs to 13 residues. Germline assignment: CDR1 PRHDT and CDR2 FYEKMQ (reference sequence). CDR3 loop: CASSPGQGKPQHF. In nucleotides, the CDR3 is TGTGCCAGCAGCCCGGGACAGGGTAAGCCCCAGCATTTT. The variable domain in full, with the rest retrieved from reference TRBV13 and TRBJ1-5, is AAGVIQSPRHLIKEKRETATLKCYPIPRHDTVYWYQQGPGQDPQFLISFYEKMQSDKGSIPDRFSAQQFSDYHSELNMSSLELGDSALYFCASSPGQGKPQHFGDGTRLSIL.

A few counts support this clonotype. The chain uses TRBV12-3 or TRBV12-4 and TRBJ2-1, with D unresolved. The CDR3 has 12 amino acids. V was pared by 3 bases and J by 4 bases, with 4 bases between. CDR3: CASSFGYNEQFF. In nucleotides, the CDR3 is TGTGCCAGCAGTTTCGGATACAATGAGCAGTTCTTC.